The 21 T cell receptor beta chains below were found in one sample sequenced in a study of Ad26.COV2.S vaccination and SARS-CoV-2 variants (dated by TCRdb to the early 2020s). The meaning of the sample's treatment or condition label: over 15 received Ad26.COV2.S at low or high dose, single or two shots; roughly five received placebo; per-sample allocation not given. For vaccine and placebo recipients, repertoires were sequenced using samples collected on day 63 after the first injection. The library relied on the immunoSEQ multiplex PCR assay. The table was pulled from immuneACCESS by TCRdb, which kept in-frame rearrangements only. Such tables lose some clones; where checked, under half of the loss comes from unresolved V genes, and the rest has no known cause. The sample profile shows 350,000 to 450,000 clones; around 86% of them were found once. The leading ten clones occupy about 3.5% of the sample.

The source was peripheral blood, collected in a trial of Ad26.COV2.S vaccine versus placebo. These receptors all stem from a person aged 18 to 65 who received the Ad26.COV2.S COVID-19 vaccine or a placebo.

The CDR3 reads CASSPGGYQPQHF. CDR3 in DNA: TGTGCCAGCAGCCCCGGGGGTTATCAGCCCCAGCATTTT. This rearrangement joins TRBV6-6 to TRBJ1-5, with D tentatively TRBD1 (5 bases). CDR3 size: 13 residues. Per the germline V gene, CDR1 is MNHNY and CDR2 is SVGAGI (reference sequence). Trimming stripped 6 bases from V and 5 bases from J, with 11 bases between.

This sequence joins TRBV5-1 and TRBJ1-4; D not resolved. The CDR3 totals 14 residues. Germline V lookup: CDR1 SGHRS, CDR2 YFSETQ. Trimming removed 6 bases from V and 0 bases from J, with 9 bases in between. The CDR3 reads CASKSSATNEKLFF. CDR3 nucleotides: TGCGCCAGCAAGAGTTCCGCAACTAATGAAAAACTGTTTTTT.

The chain combines TRBV5-5 with TRBJ2-1; D is possibly TRBD1 (5 bases). This CDR3 region has 12 residues. CDR1 is SGHKS, CDR2 YYEKEE, per germline (reference sequence). V lost 4 bases and J lost 6, with 8 bases in between. The CDR3 spells CASSLDSNEQFF. The CDR3 region has the DNA TGTGCCAGCAGCCTCGACAGCAATGAGCAGTTCTTC.

This chain links TRBV7-9 with TRBJ2-2; 8 bases map to TRBD1. The CDR3 consists of 17 residues. The germline CDR1 and CDR2 sequences are SEHNR and FQNEAQ (reference sequence). Trimming at V came to 5 bases and at J to 3 bases, leaving 11 bases not matched to a gene. Here the CDR3 reads CASSPTPGGADTGELFF. The DNA for the CDR3 is TGTGCCAGCAGCCCGACACCAGGGGGCGCGGACACCGGGGAGCTGTTTTTT.

V gene TRBV7-8 combines with J gene TRBJ2-2, with TRBD1 as a possible D gene (6 bases). This CDR3 has 13 residues. Germline CDR1 and CDR2: SGHVS and FQNEAQ. V gave up 5 bases and J gave up 7 bases, with 11 bases separating them. CDR3 loop: CASSPQGNGELFF. The CDR3 region has the DNA TGTGCCAGCAGCCCGCAGGGGAACGGGGAGCTGTTTTTT.

The chain joins TRBV7-3 to TRBJ2-3; TRBD2 matches at 13 bases. Germline trimming cut 5 bases from V and 3 bases from J; bases unmatched to any gene: 8. CDR3 length: 17 amino acids. Germline CDR1 is SGHTA and CDR2 is FQGTGA. DNA of the CDR3: TGTGCCAGCAGCCCACAAGGGACTAGCGGGGCGACAGATACGCAGTATTTT. It is translated as CASSPQGTSGATDTQYF.

The chain carries TRBV30 and TRBJ1-2; 7 bases are a match to TRBD1. Germline V gene data show CDR1 as GTSNPN and CDR2 as SVGIG (reference sequence). This CDR3 region has 14 residues. V shed 2 bases and J 5 bases; nucleotides not matched to a gene: 8. CDR3 amino acids: CAWSRGQSLYGYTF. In DNA form, the CDR3 reads TGTGCCTGGAGTCGGGGACAGTCGCTGTATGGCTACACCTTC.

The J gene is TRBJ1-2, the V gene TRBV7-8; D remains unclear. Germline assignment: CDR1 SGHVS and CDR2 FQNEAQ. Trimming left V 4 bases short and J 3 bases short, with 18 bases between. This CDR3 comprises 16 residues. The CDR3 loop reads CASSSKPPTVYYGYTF. CDR3 nucleotides: TGTGCCAGCAGCTCTAAACCACCTACGGTCTACTATGGCTACACCTTC.

This chain connects TRBV24-1 to TRBJ2-5; 12 nucleotides match TRBD2. CDR1 is KGHDR, CDR2 SFDVKD, per germline. The CDR3 runs 18 residues. With 6 bases clipped from V and 0 bases from J, the junction kept 10 bases outside the gene matches. The CDR3, as DNA: TGTGCCACCAGTCCCGGGACTAGCGGGCCCACCAACCAAGAGACCCAGTACTTC. Its protein is CATSPGTSGPTNQETQYF.

Remarks on this clone: In the same sample, other DNA sequences code for this CDR3. The chain links TRBV5-5 to TRBJ1-1, with D unclear. Germline V gene lookup returns CDR1 SGHKS and CDR2 YYEKEE (reference sequence). V lost 4 bases and J lost 1, with 8 bases in between. The CDR3 sequence is 13 residues long. CDR3 in amino acids: CASSLTGNTEAFF. In DNA form, the CDR3 reads TGTGCCAGCAGCCTGACCGGGAACACTGAAGCTTTCTTT.

This clone has only a few counts. The chain recombines TRBV30 with TRBJ1-2; 7 bases are shared with TRBD1. The CDR3 length is 12 residues. Trimming cost V 5 bases and J 7 bases; bases outside gene matches: 7. Germline values: CDR1 GTSNPN, CDR2 SVGIG (reference sequence). The CDR3 protein is CAWSGGLSGYTF. The CDR3 nucleotides read TGTGCCTGGTCAGGGGGGCTGTCTGGCTACACCTTC.

The rearrangement joins TRBV27 to TRBJ2-2, with TRBD1 identical over 7 bases. Germline V gives CDR1 MNHEY, CDR2 SMNVEV (reference sequence). V was clipped by 5 bases and J by 6 bases; unmatched bases: 9. The CDR3 covers 15 residues. CDR3 region: CASSLGQARAGELFF. The DNA of the CDR3 is TGTGCCAGCAGTCTCGGACAGGCGAGGGCCGGGGAGCTGTTTTTT.

This clone occurred once. The chain uses TRBV5-4 and TRBJ2-1, with 14 bases that match TRBD2. Trimming took 0 bases from V and 0 from J; bases not matched to a gene: 5. Germline values: CDR1 SGHNT, CDR2 YYREEE (reference sequence). The CDR3 totals 19 residues. The CDR3 DNA sequence: TGTGCCAGCAGCTTGGCGGGACTAGCGGGGGTAAGCTCCTACAATGAGCAGTTCTTC. It specifies CASSLAGLAGVSSYNEQFF.

The chain combines TRBV21-1 with TRBJ1-1. TRBV21-1 is an annotated pseudogene. The CDR3 runs 11 residues. The CDR3 coding sequence is TGTGCCAGCAGCATACCCACTGAAGCTTTCTTT. Protein product: CASSIPTEAFF.

The chain combines TRBV7-9 with TRBJ2-5; no definite D call. Germline V gives CDR1 SEHNR, CDR2 FQNEAQ (reference sequence). The V and J ends lost 1 base and 1 base respectively, with 7 bases between them. There are 14 residues in the CDR3. The CDR3 DNA reads as TGTGCCAGCAGCTTAGTTAGTCTCCAAGAGACCCAGTACTTC. This gives the protein CASSLVSLQETQYF.

The rearrangement links TRBV30 to TRBJ1-2; D ambiguous. The CDR3 extends over 10 amino acids. V lost 7 bases and J 4 bases, leaving 7 bases between the germline ends. The germline gives CDR1 GTSNPN, CDR2 SVGIG (reference sequence). The CDR3 region has the DNA TGTGCCTTAAACAGCTATGGCTACACCTTC. As protein: CALNSYGYTF. Based on the CDR3 plus reference TRBV30 and TRBJ1-2, the full variable domain is SQTIHQWPATLVQPVGSPLSLECTVEGTSNPNLYWYRQAAGRGLQLLFYSVGIGQISSEVPQNLSASRPQDRQFILSSKKLLLSDSGFYLCALNSYGYTFGSGTRLTVV.

The chain couples TRBV29-1 to TRBJ2-5; tentative D call: TRBD2 (6 bases). Germline V lookup: CDR1 SQVTM, CDR2 ANQGSEA. Trimming took off 4 bases at V and 0 bases at J, with 15 bases between the two ends. This CDR3 spans 15 amino acids. CDR3 protein: CSVGGVAAYQETQYF. DNA for the CDR3: TGCAGCGTTGGGGGGGTAGCGGCGTACCAAGAGACCCAGTACTTC.

This clone was seen more than once but under ten times. CDR3 DNA sequence: TGTGCCAGTTCCGAACCCTCGGAGCCTAGCAATCAGCCCCAGCATTTT. Translating it yields CASSEPSEPSNQPQHF. The rearrangement uses TRBV19 and TRBJ1-5; D uncertain. The length of the CDR3 is 16 residues. With 8 bases removed from V and 0 bases from J, the gap between germline ends came to 17 bases. Germline V gene sequence: CDR1 LNHDA, CDR2 SQIVND (reference sequence).

This chain links TRBV20-1 with TRBJ2-5; 10 positions agree with TRBD1. V dropped 3 bases and J dropped 3; count of bases not matched to a gene: 4. The CDR3 is made up of 14 amino acids. Germline V gene lookup returns CDR1 DFQATT and CDR2 SNEGSKA (reference sequence). The chain's CDR3 is CSASRTGGKETQYF. CDR3 bases: TGCAGTGCTAGTCGGACAGGGGGGAAAGAGACCCAGTACTTC.

This clone was observed once. The rearrangement uses TRBV11-3 and TRBJ1-1; TRBD1 matches 7 bases. Trimming at V came to 5 bases and at J to 10 bases, leaving 7 bases not matched to a gene. The CDR3 has 12 amino acids. From germline, CDR1 is SGHNT and CDR2 YENEEA. CDR3 protein: CASSHTTGPAFF. CDR3 coding DNA: TGTGCCAGCAGCCATACGACAGGGCCAGCTTTCTTT. Drawing the rest from reference TRBV11-3 and TRBJ1-1, the complete variable domain is EAGVVQSPRYKIIEKKQPVAFWCNPISGHNTLYWYLQNLGQGPELLIRYENEEAVDDSQLPKDRFSAERLKGVDSTLKIQPAELGDSAVYLCASSHTTGPAFFGQGTRLTVV.

This chain connects TRBV12-5 to TRBJ1-6, with D hard to call. Germline-derived CDR1 and CDR2 are LGHNT and FRNRAP. The CDR3 is made up of 13 amino acids. Deletions cut 3 bases from V and 7 bases from J, with 7 bases between. CDR3 protein: CASGLERNSPLHF. DNA of the CDR3: TGTGCTAGTGGTTTAGAACGAAATTCACCCCTCCACTTT.